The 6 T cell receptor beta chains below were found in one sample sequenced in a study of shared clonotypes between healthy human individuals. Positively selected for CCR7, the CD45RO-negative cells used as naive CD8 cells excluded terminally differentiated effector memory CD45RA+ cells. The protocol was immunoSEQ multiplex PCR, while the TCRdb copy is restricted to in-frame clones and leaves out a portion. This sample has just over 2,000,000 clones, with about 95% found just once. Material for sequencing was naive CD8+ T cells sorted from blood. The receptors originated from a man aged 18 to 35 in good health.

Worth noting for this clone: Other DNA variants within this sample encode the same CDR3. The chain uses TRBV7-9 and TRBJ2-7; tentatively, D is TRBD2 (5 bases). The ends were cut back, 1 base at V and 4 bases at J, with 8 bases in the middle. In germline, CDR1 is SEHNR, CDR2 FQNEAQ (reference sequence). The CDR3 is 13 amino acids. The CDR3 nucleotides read TGTGCCAGCAGCTTAGGGACGGGGTACGAGCAGTACTTC. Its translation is CASSLGTGYEQYF.

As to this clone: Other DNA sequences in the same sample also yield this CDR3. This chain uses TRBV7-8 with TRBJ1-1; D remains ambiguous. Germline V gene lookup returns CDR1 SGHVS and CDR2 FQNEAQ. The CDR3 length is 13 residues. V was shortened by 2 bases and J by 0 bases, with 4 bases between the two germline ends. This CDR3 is CASSLSVNTEAFF. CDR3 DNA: TGTGCCAGCAGCTTATCGGTGAACACTGAAGCTTTCTTT.

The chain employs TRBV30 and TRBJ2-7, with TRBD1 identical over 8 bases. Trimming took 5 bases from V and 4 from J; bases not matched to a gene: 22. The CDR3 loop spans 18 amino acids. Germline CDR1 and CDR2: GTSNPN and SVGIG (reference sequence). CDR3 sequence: CAWDGDRSLGHDLYEQYF. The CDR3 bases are TGTGCCTGGGACGGGGACAGGAGCCTCGGGCACGACCTTTACGAGCAGTACTTC.

CDR3 coding DNA: TGTGCCAGCAGTGAGGGGTCGGGACTAGGGCGGGTTTACAATGAGCAGTTCTTC. The encoded protein is CASSEGSGLGRVYNEQFF. The gene calls are TRBV2 and TRBJ2-1, with TRBD2 identical over 8 bases. The CDR3 covers 18 residues. Germline V gene lookup returns CDR1 SNHLY and CDR2 FYNNEI. Losses at the gene ends were 3 bases for V and 4 bases for J; bases not matched to a gene: 14.

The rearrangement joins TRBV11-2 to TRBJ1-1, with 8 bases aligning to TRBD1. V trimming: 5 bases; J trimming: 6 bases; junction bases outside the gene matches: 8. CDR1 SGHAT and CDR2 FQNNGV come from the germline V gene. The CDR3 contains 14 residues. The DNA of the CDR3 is TGTGCCAGCAGCCAGACGACAGGGGTTGCTGAAGCTTTCTTT. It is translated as CASSQTTGVAEAFF.

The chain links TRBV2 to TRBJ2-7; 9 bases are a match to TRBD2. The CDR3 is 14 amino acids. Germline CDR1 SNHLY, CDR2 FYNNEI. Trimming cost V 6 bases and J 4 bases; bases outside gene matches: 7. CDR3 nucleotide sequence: TGTGCCAGCAGCCCGGATAGCGGGAGATACGAGCAGTACTTC. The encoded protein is CASSPDSGRYEQYF. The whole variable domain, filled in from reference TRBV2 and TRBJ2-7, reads EPEVTQTPSHQVTQMGQEVILRCVPISNHLYFYWYRQILGQKVEFLVSFYNNEISEKSEIFDDQFSVERPDGSNFTLKIRSTKLEDSAMYFCASSPDSGRYEQYFGPGTRLTVT.